This paragraph reports one TCR beta chain. Its specificity is unknown. RNA transcripts served as template for amplifying TCR beta CDR3 sequences. An initial RT-PCR round employing HTBI primers preceded a second-round multiplex PCR. TCRdb reprocessed the multiplex PCR reads via MiXCR and lists one record per CDR3 protein. The repertoire holds 220,000 or so distinct CDR3 sequences, 20% to 25% seen once, with about 40% in the top ten. Excluded: other autoimmune disease, uncontrolled infection, pregnancy or lactation. Fresh peripheral blood, 10 ml, was the PBMC source. The CDR3 is made up of 15 amino acids. From germline, CDR1 is SNHLY and CDR2 FYNNEI. V shed 7 bases, J shed 6 bases, and the junction held 11 bases outside the gene matches. These data belong to a study of Graves' ophthalmopathy and Graves' hyperthyroidism. Study-level points and caveats: A 13-signature model separated ophthalmopathy from stable hyperthyroidism, 87.88% sensitivity, approximately 80% specificity. Prediction of ophthalmopathy progression reached around 70% sensitivity and about 72% specificity.

The chain uses TRBV2 and TRBJ2-2, with 7 bases identical to TRBD1. The sequence came from a woman aged 45-65 years with Graves' ophthalmopathy. The sequencing sample was made of peripheral blood. The CDR3 DNA sequence: TGTGCCAGCAAGAAGGGGGCGGACCCTGCCGGGGAGCTGTTTTTT. This gives the protein CASKKGADPAGELFF. Full variable domain (missing parts from reference TRBV2 and TRBJ2-2): EPEVTQTPSHQVTQMGQEVILRCVPISNHLYFYWYRQILGQKVEFLVSFYNNEISEKSEIFDDQFSVERPDGSNFTLKIRSTKLEDSAMYFCASKKGADPAGELFFGEGSRLTVL.